A selection of T cell receptor beta chains follows, all from one sample in a study of preoperative IRX-2 immunotherapy in early breast cancer. The protocol was immunoSEQ multiplex PCR, while the TCRdb copy is restricted to in-frame clones and leaves out a portion. The sample contains 28,000 or so clones, around 90% of which appear only once. This specimen was collected from a patient treated with IRX-2 immunotherapy. The receptors originated from a human donor with breast cancer. CDR3s include the opening cysteine and the closing phenylalanine or tryptophan. A D gene is named only where the DNA matches it firmly. The size field is filled for only some rows; it gives once, few, many or a size class.

v_gene	abundance	d_gene	j_gene	CDR3nt	CDR3aa
TRBV19	NA	NA	TRBJ1-1	TGTGCCAGTTTCGGACAGCCCGGGAGGACTGAAGCTTTCTTT	CASFGQPGRTEAFF
TRBV15	few	TRBD1	TRBJ2-1	TGTGCCACCAGCAGAGCAACAGGGGGCGCGGATGAGCAGTTCTTC	CATSRATGGADEQFF
TRBV6-1	NA	TRBD1	TRBJ2-7	TGTGCCAGCAGTGAATCCGGGACAGCCGAGCAGTACTTC	CASSESGTAEQYF
TRBV7-2	NA	TRBD1	TRBJ2-5	TGTGCCAGCAGCTTAAGCAGGGGGCAGACCCAGTACTTC	CASSLSRGQTQYF
TRBV11-3	NA	NA	TRBJ1-1	TGTGCCAGCAGCTTAGCCAAGGGAGCTTTCTTT	CASSLAKGAFF
TRBV10-2	NA	TRBD2	TRBJ2-7	TGCGCCAGCAGTGGAGTAGCGGGAGCCTCCGACGAGCAGTACTTC	CASSGVAGASDEQYF
TRBV9	NA	NA	TRBJ1-5	TGTGCCAGCAGCACACAGGGAAGCAATCAGCCCCAGCATTTT	CASSTQGSNQPQHF
TRBV7-2	NA	NA	TRBJ2-7	TGTGCCAGCAGCTTACCAGGGACATCCAGCTCCTACGAGCAGTACTTC	CASSLPGTSSSYEQYF
TRBV6-1	once	NA	TRBJ2-7	TGTGCCAGCAGTGGGAGGGGGTCGTCCTACGAGCAGTACTTC	CASSGRGSSYEQYF
TRBV7-2	few	TRBD1	TRBJ1-1	TGTGCCAGCAGCATCGATGGACAGGCTGTCGAAGCTTTCTTT	CASSIDGQAVEAFF
TRBV20-1	NA	NA	TRBJ2-1	TGCAGTGCTAGTAGAAGCAATGAGCAGTTCTTC	CSASRSNEQFF
TRBV6-5	NA	NA	TRBJ1-5	TGTGCCAGCAGTTACTCAAGGGACGGCAATCAGCCCCAGCATTTT	CASSYSRDGNQPQHF
TRBV19	NA	TRBD1	TRBJ1-5	TGTGCCAGTAGCTCTCGACAGGGACTAATTAGCAATCAGCCCCAGCATTTT	CASSSRQGLISNQPQHF
TRBV10-3	NA	NA	TRBJ1-5	TGTGCCATCAGTGAGGCAGGGAATCAGCCCCAGCATTTT	CAISEAGNQPQHF
TRBV5-8	NA	NA	TRBJ2-2	TGTGCCAGCAGCTTTCAGGGGGGGTACACCGGGGAGCTGTTTTTT	CASSFQGGYTGELFF
TRBV7-9	NA	NA	TRBJ1-2	TGTGCCAGCAGCTTAGGGCCCTATGGCTACACCTTC	CASSLGPYGYTF
TRBV7-9	NA	TRBD2	TRBJ2-5	TGTGCCAGCATCCCGGCGAGACTAGCGGGCGGGAGCTATATAGAGACCCAGTACTTC	CASIPARLAGGSYIETQYF
TRBV11-2	few	NA	TRBJ1-6	TGTGCCAGCAGCTTGTCAGATTCACCCCTCCACTTT	CASSLSDSPLHF
TRBV19	NA	TRBD2	TRBJ2-5	TGTGCCAGTAGCCCCTCCCTGGGGGGGAGGGCAGGAGAGACCCAGTACTTC	CASSPSLGGRAGETQYF
TRBV5-4	NA	NA	TRBJ1-1	TGTGCCAGCAGCCGACCCGGGCAGTCGAACACTGAAGCTTTCTTT	CASSRPGQSNTEAFF
TRBV29-1	NA	TRBD2	TRBJ2-1	TGCAGCGTCCGCGGACTAGCGGGAGGGCCAAACTACAATGAGCAGTTCTTC	CSVRGLAGGPNYNEQFF
TRBV10-1	NA	TRBD2	TRBJ2-7	TGCGCCAGCAGTGTAGCGGGAGGGTACGAGCAGTACTTC	CASSVAGGYEQYF
TRBV29-1	NA	NA	TRBJ2-7	TGCAGCGTAGAGGACAGCCCCTTCAACGAGCAGTACTTC	CSVEDSPFNEQYF
TRBV2	NA	NA	TRBJ2-1	TGTGCCAGCAGTGAAGGACAGTACAATGAGCAGTTCTTC	CASSEGQYNEQFF
TRBV5-1	NA	NA	TRBJ1-6	TGCGCCAGCAGCTCGGTTTCCCGCTCACCCCTCCACTTT	CASSSVSRSPLHF
TRBV4-3	NA	NA	TRBJ1-3	TGCGCCAGCAGCCCTGGGCAGCTTCTCTCTGGAAACACCATATATTTT	CASSPGQLLSGNTIYF
TRBV5-4	once	TRBD2	TRBJ2-7	TGTGCCAGCAGCTTGGGACTAGCGGGACCCCGCTCCTACGAGCAGTACTTC	CASSLGLAGPRSYEQYF
TRBV7-9	NA	TRBD1	TRBJ2-7	TGTGCCAGCAGCTTAGGAGAGTCAGGGGGTGACGAGCAGTACTTC	CASSLGESGGDEQYF
TRBV5-6	NA	NA	TRBJ1-5	TGTGCCAGCAGCTATCCTCGGGTAAGCAATCAGCCCCAGCATTTT	CASSYPRVSNQPQHF
TRBV29-1	once	NA	TRBJ2-1	TGCAGCGTTGAAGATTGGTGGGTCGCGAGCTCCTACAATGAGCAGTTCTTC	CSVEDWWVASSYNEQFF
TRBV6-6	NA	NA	TRBJ2-3	TGTGCCAGCTATGGTTCAGATACGCAGTATTTT	CASYGSDTQYF
TRBV10-2	NA	NA	TRBJ1-1	TGCGCCAGCAGTCCGGTGGGGGGCACTGAAGCTTTCTTT	CASSPVGGTEAFF
TRBV2	few	TRBD2	TRBJ2-2	TGTGCCAGCAGGCTACCCGCGGGGGTGAACACCGGGGAGCTGTTTTTT	CASRLPAGVNTGELFF
TRBV10-1	NA	TRBD2	TRBJ2-3	TGCGCCAGCAGTGGAGCGGGGAGTCCCACAGATACGCAGTATTTT	CASSGAGSPTDTQYF
TRBV7-8	once	NA	TRBJ2-2	TGTGCCAGCACCGTAGTTTCTCTAAGCACCGGGGAGCTGTTTTTT	CASTVVSLSTGELFF
TRBV27	NA	NA	TRBJ2-7	TGTGCCAGCAGTGGGTGGGCGGGGTCGTACGAGCAGTACTTC	CASSGWAGSYEQYF
TRBV2	once	NA	TRBJ1-6	TGTGCCAGCAGGGGAATGAGCTCCTATAATTCACCCCTCCACTTT	CASRGMSSYNSPLHF
TRBV5-1	NA	NA	TRBJ1-1	TGCGCCAGCGTCCGGGACAACCCGGCTGAAGCTTTCTTT	CASVRDNPAEAFF
TRBV28	NA	NA	TRBJ2-7	TGTGCCAGCAGTCGAGCTAATTCCTACGAGCAGTACTTC	CASSRANSYEQYF
TRBV19	NA	TRBD1	TRBJ2-1	TGTGCCAGTAGTGGGCCGGGACAGGGGGACACAATGAAGCAGTTCTTC	CASSGPGQGDTMKQFF
TRBV4-2	NA	TRBD2	TRBJ2-7	TGTGCCAGCAGCCCTACCCCTAGCGGGAGGGCCGGGGAGCAGTACTTC	CASSPTPSGRAGEQYF
TRBV19	NA	NA	TRBJ2-1	TGTGCCAGTAGTATAGCCACAGGTCCTCAGAATGAGCAGTTCTTC	CASSIATGPQNEQFF
TRBV7-9	once	NA	TRBJ2-7	TGTGCCAGCAGCTTAGAAGCCTCAGCCTACGAGCAGTACTTC	CASSLEASAYEQYF
TRBV5-6	NA	NA	TRBJ1-5	TGTGCCAGCAGCCTCGGGGGAGGGGCAAGCAATCAGTCCCAGCATTTT	CASSLGGGASNQSQHF
TRBV29-1	NA	NA	TRBJ2-1	TGCAGCGTTGTCCGGGGACCTGTCAATGAGCAGTTCTTC	CSVVRGPVNEQFF
TRBV9	NA	TRBD1	TRBJ2-7	TGTGCCAGCAGCGTAGACTCGGGACAGGCAACCTACGAGCAGTACTTC	CASSVDSGQATYEQYF
TRBV7-9	once	NA	TRBJ1-4	TGTGCCAGCAGCCTGAGCGCGGGATCGGATGAAAAACTGTTTTTT	CASSLSAGSDEKLFF
TRBV18	few	NA	TRBJ1-3	TGTGCCAGCTCACAGGAAGCGGGAAACACCATATATTTT	CASSQEAGNTIYF
TRBV5-4	NA	TRBD1	TRBJ1-6	TGTGCCAGCAGCTTTTGGGACAGCTATAATTCACCCCTCCACTTT	CASSFWDSYNSPLHF
TRBV5-4	NA	NA	TRBJ2-2	TGTGCCAGCAGCATTGAATGGGGGAACACCGGGGAGCTGTTTTTT	CASSIEWGNTGELFF
TRBV5-1	NA	TRBD2	TRBJ2-5	TGCGCCAGCAGCGCGAAAGGGACTACCGGAGACACCCAGTACTTC	CASSAKGTTGDTQYF
TRBV14	NA	TRBD1	TRBJ1-1	TGTGCCAGCAGTTACAGGGGCCCGAACACTGAAGCTTTCTTT	CASSYRGPNTEAFF
TRBV5-1	NA	NA	TRBJ2-2	TGCGCCAGCAGCTTGTTGGGGGCGAACACCGGGGAGCTGTTTTTT	CASSLLGANTGELFF
TRBV28	NA	TRBD2	TRBJ2-1	TGTGCCAGCAGTTTCCGGACTAGTGACAATGAGCAGTTCTTC	CASSFRTSDNEQFF